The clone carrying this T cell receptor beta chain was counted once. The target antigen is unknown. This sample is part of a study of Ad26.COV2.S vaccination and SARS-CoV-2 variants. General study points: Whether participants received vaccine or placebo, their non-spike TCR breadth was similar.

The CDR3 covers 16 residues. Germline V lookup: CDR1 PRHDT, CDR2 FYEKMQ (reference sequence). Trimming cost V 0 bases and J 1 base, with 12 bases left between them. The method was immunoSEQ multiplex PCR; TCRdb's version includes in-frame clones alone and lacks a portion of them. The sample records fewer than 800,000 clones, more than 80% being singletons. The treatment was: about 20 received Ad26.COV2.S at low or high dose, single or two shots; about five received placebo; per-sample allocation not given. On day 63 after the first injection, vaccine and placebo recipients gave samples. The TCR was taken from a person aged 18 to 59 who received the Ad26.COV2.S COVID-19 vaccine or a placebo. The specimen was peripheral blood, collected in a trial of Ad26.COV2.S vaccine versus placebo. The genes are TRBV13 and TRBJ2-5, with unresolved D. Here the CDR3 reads CASSLGSRVVQETQYF. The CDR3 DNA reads TGTGCCAGCAGCTTAGGTAGTAGGGTGGTCCAAGAGACCCAGTACTTC.